Presented here are 27 T cell receptor beta chains from one specimen sequenced in a study of siplizumab effects on memory and regulatory T cells. Sequenced by immunoSEQ multiplex PCR; TCRdb stores in-frame clones only, minus some. The sample lists approximately 120,000 clones; around 95% were seen once. Source material: non-Treg CD4+ T cells sorted from blood. All receptors come from a human donor in good health.

The V gene is TRBV2, the J gene TRBJ2-4, with 10 bases fitting TRBD2. This CDR3 is 16 amino acids long. The junction had 7 bases not matched to a gene; V was cut back by 5 bases and J by 3 bases. Germline CDR1 SNHLY, CDR2 FYNNEI. The CDR3 spells CASSFGTSVNKNIQYF. The CDR3 nucleotides read TGTGCCAGCAGTTTCGGGACTAGCGTAAACAAAAACATTCAGTACTTC.

V gene TRBV9 combines with J gene TRBJ2-5, with TRBD2 identical over 8 bases. Trimming took 1 base from V and 1 from J; bases not matched to a gene: 0. The germline CDR1 and CDR2 sequences are SGDLS and YYNGEE. The CDR3 loop spans 14 amino acids. The CDR3 sequence is CASSVRGGQETQYF. CDR3 bases: TGTGCCAGCAGCGTACGGGGGGGCCAAGAGACCCAGTACTTC.

The chain combines TRBV9 with TRBJ2-7; D gene uncertain. The CDR3 is 13 amino acids. Germline CDR1 is SGDLS and CDR2 is YYNGEE. The V end lost 3 bases, the J end lost 3 bases, and 10 bases lay between the germline ends. The CDR3 here is CASSARTDYEQYF. As DNA, the CDR3 is TGTGCCAGCAGCGCCCGGACCGACTACGAGCAGTACTTC.

The chain has TRBV6-1 and TRBJ1-5, with 7 bases aligning to TRBD1. Per germline, CDR1 MNHNS and CDR2 SASEGT. V lost 7 bases to trimming and J lost 3 bases; unmatched junction nucleotides: 3. The CDR3 covers 13 residues. The CDR3 region is CASTTGINQPQHF. CDR3 nucleotide sequence: TGTGCCAGCACGACAGGGATCAATCAGCCCCAGCATTTT.

V and J are TRBV6-1 and TRBJ2-7, with no clear D. There are 13 residues in the CDR3. Germline-derived CDR1 and CDR2 are MNHNS and SASEGT. The V end was cut by 3 bases, the J end by 3 bases, with 9 bases between. In nucleotides, the CDR3 is TGTGCCAGCAGTGAGCGGACGTACTACGAGCAGTACTTC. Protein sequence: CASSERTYYEQYF.

The chain is built from TRBV9 and TRBJ2-3; D unresolved. This CDR3 is built from 19 residues. Germline V gene lookup returns CDR1 SGDLS and CDR2 YYNGEE. Trimming removed 0 bases from V and 5 bases from J, with 25 bases in between. The CDR3 spells CASSVGHVRQANLGDTQYF. Here the CDR3 DNA reads TGTGCCAGCAGCGTAGGGCACGTTCGCCAGGCCAATCTGGGAGATACGCAGTATTTT.

The chain uses TRBV5-5 and TRBJ2-7, with D maybe TRBD1 (6 bases). In germline, CDR1 is SGHKS, CDR2 YYEKEE (reference sequence). The CDR3 is made up of 14 amino acids. V lost 0 bases, J lost 7 bases, and 14 bases lay in between. CDR3: CASSLVQGWLEQYF. CDR3 nucleotides: TGTGCCAGCAGCTTGGTTCAGGGGTGGTTAGAGCAGTACTTC.

CDR3 nucleotide sequence: TGTGCCAGCAGTGAAGCGCAAGGCAGGGGGGCGCGGGGCTACACCTTC. Its translation: CASSEAQGRGARGYTF. The J gene is TRBJ1-2, the V gene TRBV2; TRBD1 aligns across 7 bases. V dropped 0 bases and J dropped 8; count of bases not matched to a gene: 12. CDR1 and CDR2 (germline): SNHLY, FYNNEI. The length of the CDR3 is 16 residues.

About this clone: An end of the junction differs from the germline gene, which may be a read error. This chain connects TRBV4-3 to TRBJ2-1, with TRBD2 matching 10 bases. The CDR3 contains 16 residues. From germline, CDR1 is LGHNA and CDR2 YSLEER. The CDR3 here is CASGQASGGDYNEQFF. CDR3 sequence (DNA): TGCGCCAGCGGCCAGGCTAGCGGGGGAGACTACAATGAGCAGTTCTTC.

The CDR3 region has the DNA TGTGCCAGCAGCCCGGGAGGGGGCTTCTACGAGCAGTACTTC. The encoded protein is CASSPGGGFYEQYF. V and J are TRBV7-3 and TRBJ2-7, with D possibly being TRBD2 (8 bases). CDR3 length: 14 residues. V lost 5 bases and J 3 bases, leaving 14 bases between the germline ends. The V gene's germline CDR1 is SGHTA and CDR2 FQGTGA.

J is TRBJ1-1 and V is TRBV27; D possibly corresponds to TRBD1 (5 bases). With 6 bases removed from V and 9 bases from J, the gap between germline ends came to 23 bases. CDR3 length: 15 residues. From germline, CDR1 is MNHEY and CDR2 SMNVEV (reference sequence). The CDR3 DNA is TGTGCCAGCAGCCCCGGGACGGGGAGAGTTGGGAAAGCTTTCTTT. Its protein product is CASSPGTGRVGKAFF.

Only one count was recorded for this clone. The J gene is TRBJ1-1, the V gene TRBV5-1, with 9 bases aligning to TRBD1. This CDR3 is 14 amino acids long. Germline lookup yields CDR1 SGHRS and CDR2 YFSETQ. The trim removed 2 bases at V and 5 bases at J, leaving 4 bases unmatched. Written as DNA, the CDR3 is TGCGCCAGCAGCTTCCTAGACAGGGGGACTGAAGCTTTCTTT. This sequence encodes CASSFLDRGTEAFF.

In DNA, the CDR3 is TGTGCCAGCAGCTTAGTAGGGACAGGGGACCCTAACTATGGCTACACCTTC. Protein: CASSLVGTGDPNYGYTF. The chain couples TRBV7-9 to TRBJ1-2; 10 nucleotides line up with TRBD1. Germline-derived CDR1 and CDR2 are SEHNR and FQNEAQ (reference sequence). The CDR3 consists of 17 residues. The junction had 5 bases not matched to a gene; V was cut back by 1 base and J by 0 bases. Using reference TRBV7-9 and TRBJ1-2 for the parts outside the CDR3, the full variable domain is DTGVSQNPRHKITKRGQNVTFRCDPISEHNRLYWYRQTLGQGPEFLTYFQNEAQLEKSRLLSDRFSAERPKGSFSTLEIQRTEQGDSAMYLCASSLVGTGDPNYGYTFGSGTRLTVV.

V is TRBV7-7 and J is TRBJ2-3, with 7 bases fitting TRBD1. J lost 2 bases, V lost 1 base, and 3 bases had no gene match. Germline loops: CDR1 SSHAT, CDR2 FNYEAQ (reference sequence). This CDR3 is built from 15 residues. The CDR3 DNA is TGTGCCAGCAGCTTAGGGACAGGACACACAGATACGCAGTATTTT. Translating it yields CASSLGTGHTDTQYF.

V and J are TRBV4-3 and TRBJ2-5, with TRBD2 matching over 9 bases. Germline assignment: CDR1 LGHNA and CDR2 YSLEER. The CDR3 extends over 15 amino acids. The V gene end was trimmed by 4 bases and the J gene end by 5 bases; junction bases not matched to a gene: 8. CDR3 in amino acids: CASSRGGLAMETQYF. The CDR3 nucleotides are TGCGCCAGCAGCCGGGGGGGACTAGCCATGGAGACCCAGTACTTC.

The V call is TRBV7-6, the J call TRBJ1-5; the D gene is possibly TRBD1 (6 bases). The germline V gene has CDR1 SGHVS and CDR2 FNYEAQ. CDR3 size: 18 residues. V was clipped by 5 bases and J by 0 bases, with 20 bases between them. The CDR3 DNA is TGTGCCAGCAGCCAGGCCCGTCGGGGGCCATATAGCAATCAGCCCCAGCATTTT. Encoded protein: CASSQARRGPYSNQPQHF.

The CDR3 bases are TGTGCCAGCAGCTTATTGATCAGGGGGCCTGAAAAACTGTTTTTT. Protein: CASSLLIRGPEKLFF. V gene TRBV7-8 combines with J gene TRBJ1-4, with 8 bases lining up with TRBD1. This CDR3 contains 15 residues. The V gene's germline CDR1 is SGHVS and CDR2 FQNEAQ. The V gene end was trimmed by 2 bases and the J gene end by 7 bases; junction bases not matched to a gene: 6.

The chain combines TRBV25-1 with TRBJ1-5; TRBD1 matches at 7 bases. The CDR3 spans 15 residues. V lost 3 bases, J lost 5 bases, and 7 bases stayed unmatched. Germline V gene lookup returns CDR1 MGHDK and CDR2 SYGVNS. CDR3 nucleotide sequence: TGTGCCAGCAGTGAGCCAGGGACAGATCATCAGCCCCAGCATTTT. Translated: CASSEPGTDHQPQHF.

The V and J genes are TRBV4-1 and TRBJ1-6, with D possibly matching TRBD1 (6 bases). Trimming took off 0 bases at V and 7 bases at J, with 16 bases between the two ends. Germline assignment: CDR1 MGHRA and CDR2 YSYEKL. This CDR3 spans 17 amino acids. The CDR3 DNA reads as TGCGCCAGCAGCCAAGAATCCGGAGTCACAGGGAATTCACCCCTCCACTTT. Its translation: CASSQESGVTGNSPLHF.

This clone has more than one count but fewer than ten. The chain combines TRBV10-1 with TRBJ2-7; D remains unclear. Trimming left V 6 bases short and J 5 bases short, with 14 bases between. CDR3 length: 13 amino acids. Germline CDR1 reads WNHNN; CDR2 reads SYGVQD (reference sequence). This chain's CDR3 is CASSSDRLNEQYF. The DNA of the CDR3 is TGCGCCAGCAGCAGTGATCGTTTGAACGAGCAGTACTTC.

The rearrangement links TRBV5-4 to TRBJ1-2; D is unclear. Germline CDR1 reads SGHNT; CDR2 reads YYREEE (reference sequence). This CDR3 comprises 14 residues. V shed 4 bases and J shed 5 bases, with 15 bases lying between them. The CDR3: CASSPDQVGYGYTF. For the CDR3, the DNA is TGTGCCAGCAGCCCAGACCAGGTGGGGTATGGCTACACCTTC.

About this clone: A junction end diverges from the germline sequence, so it may reflect a read error. The chain links TRBV5-1 to TRBJ1-4, with TRBD1 matching over 10 bases. The length of the CDR3 is 16 residues. Per the germline V gene, CDR1 is SGHRS and CDR2 is YFSETQ. DNA of the CDR3: TGCGCCAGCAGTCCGACGGGACAGGGGTACTCGGGAAAAACTGTTTTT. Amino acids: CASSPTGQGYSGKTVF.

V is TRBV5-1 and J is TRBJ2-1, with 7 bases that match TRBD2. With V trimmed by 7 bases and J by 9 bases, 13 bases remained unmatched. Germline values: CDR1 SGHRS, CDR2 YFSETQ. This CDR3 is 14 amino acids long. CDR3 nucleotides: TGCGCCAGCGGGCCCGGGACTACCCCTTTTGAGCAGTTCTTC. Residues: CASGPGTTPFEQFF.

Points on this clone: Other DNA sequences in this specimen translate into the identical CDR3. The chain joins TRBV27 to TRBJ1-2; perhaps TRBD1 as D (5 bases). Germline CDR1 MNHEY, CDR2 SMNVEV (reference sequence). There are 13 residues in the CDR3. Trimming removed 5 bases from V and 3 bases from J, with 10 bases in between. In nucleotides, the CDR3 is TGTGCCAGCAGTCTTACGGGGGACTATGGCTACACCTTC. Protein sequence: CASSLTGDYGYTF.

This clone occurred once. This chain joins TRBV2 and TRBJ2-5; 11 bases fit TRBD2. V was clipped by 8 bases and J by 2 bases; unmatched bases: 1. CDR3 size: 13 residues. In germline, CDR1 is SNHLY, CDR2 FYNNEI. CDR3 sequence reads: CASRTSGQETQYF. CDR3 bases: TGTGCCAGCCGGACTAGCGGGCAAGAGACCCAGTACTTC.

CDR3 sequence: CASSLRRVNTIYF. The CDR3 region has the DNA TGTGCCAGCAGCTTGCGCAGGGTCAACACCATATATTTT. This chain uses TRBV11-2 with TRBJ1-3, with D possibly matching TRBD1 (5 bases). The CDR3 covers 13 residues. Germline V CDR1 and CDR2: SGHAT, FQNNGV. V was clipped by 3 bases and J by 7 bases, with 10 bases between them.

The count of this clone is one. The chain joins TRBV27 to TRBJ1-6; 11 nucleotides align to TRBD1. CDR3 length: 15 amino acids. CDR1 and CDR2 from the germline V gene are MNHEY and SMNVEV (reference sequence). Losses at the gene ends were 4 bases for V and 10 bases for J; bases not matched to a gene: 6. As DNA, the CDR3 is TGTGCCAGCAGTTCGGACAGGGGGCGGGGATCACCCCTCCACTTT. This gives the protein CASSSDRGRGSPLHF.